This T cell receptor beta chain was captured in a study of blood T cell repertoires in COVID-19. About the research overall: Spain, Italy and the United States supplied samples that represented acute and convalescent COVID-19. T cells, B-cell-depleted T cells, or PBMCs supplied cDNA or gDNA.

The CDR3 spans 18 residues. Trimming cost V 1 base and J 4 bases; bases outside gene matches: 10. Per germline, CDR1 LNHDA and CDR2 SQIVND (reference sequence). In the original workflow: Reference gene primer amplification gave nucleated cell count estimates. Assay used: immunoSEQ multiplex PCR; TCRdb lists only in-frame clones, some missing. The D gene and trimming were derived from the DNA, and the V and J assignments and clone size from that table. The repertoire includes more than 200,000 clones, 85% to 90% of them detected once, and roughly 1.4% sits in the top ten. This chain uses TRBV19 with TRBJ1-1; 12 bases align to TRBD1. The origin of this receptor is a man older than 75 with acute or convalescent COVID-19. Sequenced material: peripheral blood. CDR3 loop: CASSIATGQGARGTEAFF. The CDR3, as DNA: TGTGCCAGTAGTATAGCCACGGGACAGGGGGCTAGGGGCACTGAAGCTTTCTTT.